The present T cell receptor (beta chain) was sequenced within a study of tissue T cells after allogeneic stem cell transplantation. Study-level background: Steroid-refractory graft-versus-host disease after allogeneic hematopoietic cell transplant qualified adults for prospective research-autopsy enrollment. Smaller viable blood or marrow samples skipped sorting for direct DNA extraction. Several lines of graft-versus-host disease therapy were given to all patients, all with gastrointestinal involvement.

V gave up 7 bases and J gave up 0 bases, with 13 bases separating them. The CDR3 has 16 amino acids. CDR1 MDHEN and CDR2 SYDVKM come from the germline V gene. Assay used: immunoSEQ multiplex PCR; TCRdb lists only in-frame clones, some missing. Seen here are about 26,000 clones, about 90% observed once, and the top ten hold approximately 2%. Sample: blood, taken before transplantation. The TCR originated in an older male donor who later had graft-versus-host disease after an allogeneic stem cell transplant. This chain joins TRBV28 and TRBJ2-6, with a weak D call TRBD2 (5 bases). CDR3 coding DNA: TGTGCCAGCAAGGCGGGCAGTTTCTCTGGGGCCAACGTCCTGACTTTC. Its protein product is CASKAGSFSGANVLTF.